This TCR beta chain came from a study of shared clonotypes between healthy human individuals. General observations from the study: The sampled material consisted only of blood, and tissue repertoires are likely to differ. Few donors restricted represented genetic and exposure-history diversity.

The data were produced by immunoSEQ multiplex PCR, yet TCRdb's version contains in-frame clones alone and is incomplete. The sample shows approximately 980,000 clones, 60% to 85% of them seen only once. This clone was seen only a few times. Its antigen is unknown. Germline CDR1 and CDR2: SGDLS and YYNGEE. V trimming: 0 bases; J trimming: 2 bases; junction bases outside the gene matches: 4. The CDR3 is 15 residues long. The sequenced sample was memory CD4+ T cells sorted from blood. The subset here: CD45RA-negative fraction. The chain links TRBV9 to TRBJ2-7; 8 bases fit TRBD1. This receptor was identified in a man aged 18 to 35 in good health. The CDR3 region is CASSVDPGGTYEQYF. CDR3 sequence (DNA): TGTGCCAGCAGCGTAGATCCAGGGGGCACCTACGAGCAGTACTTC. Together with reference TRBV9 and TRBJ2-7, the CDR3 gives the full variable domain: DSGVTQTPKHLITATGQRVTLRCSPRSGDLSVYWYQQSLDQGLQFLIQYYNGEERAKGNILERFSAQQFPDLHSELNLSSLELGDSALYFCASSVDPGGTYEQYFGPGTRLTVT.